This paragraph covers one T cell receptor beta chain sequence. The table came from immunoSEQ multiplex PCR; TCRdb's copy has only in-frame clones and leaves some out. In the table there are approximately 740,000 clones, 80% to 95% of which are singletons. The data stem from a study of shared clonotypes between healthy human individuals. Positively selected for CCR7, the CD45RO-negative cells used as naive CD8 cells excluded terminally differentiated effector memory CD45RA+ cells. Germline values: CDR1 SGHAT, CDR2 FQNNGV. This CDR3 comprises 14 residues. Trimming left V 3 bases short and J 5 bases short, with 11 bases between.

The sequenced sample was naive CD8+ T cells sorted from blood. The chain couples TRBV11-2 to TRBJ2-1; D call uncertain. The TCR comes from a man aged 30 to 45 in good health. Written as DNA, the CDR3 is TGTGCCAGCAGCTTTGTCCCTTTTGACAATGAGCAGTTCTTC. The encoded protein is CASSFVPFDNEQFF.